This TCR beta chain is from a study of T cell repertoires in cytomegalovirus infection. This clonotype occurred once. What it binds is unknown. One entry per CDR3 protein, called by TCRdb with MiXCR from the reads. The sample has roughly 800,000 distinct CDR3 sequences, almost 30% seen once. Study results and limitations: Identification of carriers of CMV plus the relevant HLA was achieved through cumulative public TCR beta family frequency.

The V gene lost 5 bases and the J gene lost 4 bases, with 15 bases spanning the gap. The CDR3 consists of 14 residues. CDR1 is MNHEY and CDR2 is SVGEGT in the germline V gene. Source: cultured CD8+ T cells from PBMCs, taken from culture after CMV antigen stimulation. This rearrangement joins TRBV6-2 or TRBV6-3 to TRBJ2-7; no reliable D call. This sequence originates from a human donor in good health (CMV status not recorded). Some clones in this sample may be carry-over from other donors' samples. The DNA of the CDR3 is TGTGCCAGCAGTCCTACCTTGTGGTATTACGAGCAGTACGTC. Translating it yields CASSPTLWYYEQYV.